Listed here is a single T cell receptor beta chain. The sample belongs to a study of cytomegalovirus exposure and HLA in healthy donors. About the study: Out of 150 million to 200 million T cells, an earlier analysis found around 110 million unique TCR beta sequences in total.

Vbeta (60) and Jbeta (13) primers were used in the PCR. The data were produced by immunoSEQ multiplex PCR, yet TCRdb's version contains in-frame clones alone and is incomplete. The sample shows 120,000 to 150,000 clones, 65% to 80% of them seen only once. Each donor was healthy, and each was a bone marrow donor. With 3 bases removed from V and 3 bases from J, the gap between germline ends came to 22 bases. Per germline, CDR1 SGHTA and CDR2 FQGNSA. This CDR3 comprises 18 residues. V is TRBV7-2 and J is TRBJ2-3; weak D call: TRBD1 (6 bases). This TCR came from a woman in her 30s in good health and CMV-seronegative. Sequencing input: PBMCs. Written as DNA, the CDR3 is TGTGCCAGCAGCTTGGCGCAGCGGTGGGGGCGGTCTACAGATACGCAGTATTTT. It specifies CASSLAQRWGRSTDTQYF.